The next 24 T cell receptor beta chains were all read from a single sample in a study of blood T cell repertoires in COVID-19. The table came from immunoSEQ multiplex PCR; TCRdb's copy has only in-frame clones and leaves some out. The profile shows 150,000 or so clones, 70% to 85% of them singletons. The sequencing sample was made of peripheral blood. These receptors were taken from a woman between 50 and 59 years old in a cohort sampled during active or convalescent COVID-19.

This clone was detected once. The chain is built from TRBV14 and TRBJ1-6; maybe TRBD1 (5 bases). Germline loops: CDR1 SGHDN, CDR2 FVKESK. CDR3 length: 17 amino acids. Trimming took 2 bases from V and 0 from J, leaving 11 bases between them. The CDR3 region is CASSQLGGASYNSPLHF. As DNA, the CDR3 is TGTGCCAGCAGCCAACTTGGAGGGGCCTCCTATAATTCACCCCTCCACTTT.

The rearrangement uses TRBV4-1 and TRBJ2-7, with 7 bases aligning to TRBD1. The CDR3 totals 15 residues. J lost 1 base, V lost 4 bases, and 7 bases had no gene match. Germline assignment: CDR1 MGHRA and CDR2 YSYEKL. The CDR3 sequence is CASSPRQGPSYEQYF. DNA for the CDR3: TGCGCCAGCAGCCCCCGACAGGGCCCTTCCTACGAGCAGTACTTC.

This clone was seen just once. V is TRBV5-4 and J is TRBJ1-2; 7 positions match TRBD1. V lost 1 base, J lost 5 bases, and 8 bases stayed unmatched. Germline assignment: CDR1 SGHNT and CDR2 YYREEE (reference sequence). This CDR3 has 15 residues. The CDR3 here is CASSLYRGNLYGYTF. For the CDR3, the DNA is TGTGCCAGCAGCTTGTACAGGGGTAATTTGTATGGCTACACCTTC.

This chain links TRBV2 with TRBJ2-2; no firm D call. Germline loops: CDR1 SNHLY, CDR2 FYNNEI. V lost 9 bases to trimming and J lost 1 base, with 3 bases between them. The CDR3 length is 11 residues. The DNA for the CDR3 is TGTGCCAGTCAGAACACCGGGGAGCTGTTTTTT. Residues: CASQNTGELFF.

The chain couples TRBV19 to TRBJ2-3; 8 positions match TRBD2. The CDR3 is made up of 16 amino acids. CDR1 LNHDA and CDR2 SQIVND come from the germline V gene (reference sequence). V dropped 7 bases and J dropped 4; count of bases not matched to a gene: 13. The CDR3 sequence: CASTEQVAGGSDTQYF. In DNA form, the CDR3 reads TGTGCCAGTACCGAGCAGGTGGCGGGGGGTTCAGATACGCAGTATTTT.

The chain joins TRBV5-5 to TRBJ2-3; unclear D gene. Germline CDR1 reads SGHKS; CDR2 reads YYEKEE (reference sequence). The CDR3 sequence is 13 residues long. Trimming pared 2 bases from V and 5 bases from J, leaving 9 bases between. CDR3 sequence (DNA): TGTGCCAGCAGCTTCAGTTCCCAAGATACGCAGTATTTT. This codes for CASSFSSQDTQYF.

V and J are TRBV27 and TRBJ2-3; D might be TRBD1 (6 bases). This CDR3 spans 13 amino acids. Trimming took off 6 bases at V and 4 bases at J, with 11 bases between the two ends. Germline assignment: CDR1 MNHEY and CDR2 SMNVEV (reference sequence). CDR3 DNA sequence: TGTGCCAGCAGATTCCAGGGGTCAGATACGCAGTATTTT. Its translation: CASRFQGSDTQYF.

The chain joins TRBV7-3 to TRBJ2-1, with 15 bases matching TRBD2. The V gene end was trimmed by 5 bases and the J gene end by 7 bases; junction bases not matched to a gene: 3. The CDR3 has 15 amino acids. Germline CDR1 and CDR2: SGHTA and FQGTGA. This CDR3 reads CASSLGLAGGNEQFF. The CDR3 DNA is TGTGCCAGCAGCCTCGGACTAGCGGGGGGGAATGAGCAGTTCTTC.

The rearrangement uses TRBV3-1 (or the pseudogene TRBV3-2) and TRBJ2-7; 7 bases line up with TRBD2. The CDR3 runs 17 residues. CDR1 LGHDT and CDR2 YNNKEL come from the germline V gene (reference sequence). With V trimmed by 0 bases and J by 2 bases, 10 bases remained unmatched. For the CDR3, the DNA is TGTGCCAGCAGCCAAGATTTCCGGGGAGGGAATACCTACGAGCAGTACTTC. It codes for CASSQDFRGGNTYEQYF.

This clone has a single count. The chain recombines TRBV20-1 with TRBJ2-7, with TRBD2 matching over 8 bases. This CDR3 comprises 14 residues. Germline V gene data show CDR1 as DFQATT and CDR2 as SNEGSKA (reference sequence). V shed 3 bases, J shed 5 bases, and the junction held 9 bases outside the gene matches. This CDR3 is CSASSVSGVHEQYF. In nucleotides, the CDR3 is TGCAGTGCTAGTTCCGTTAGCGGGGTCCACGAGCAGTACTTC.

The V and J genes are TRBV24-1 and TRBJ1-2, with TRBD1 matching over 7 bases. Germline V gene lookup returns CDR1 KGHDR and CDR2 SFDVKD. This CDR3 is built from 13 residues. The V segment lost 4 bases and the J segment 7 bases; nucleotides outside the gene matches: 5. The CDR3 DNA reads TGTGCCACCAGTGAGCCAACAGGGGTTGGCTACACCTTC. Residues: CATSEPTGVGYTF.

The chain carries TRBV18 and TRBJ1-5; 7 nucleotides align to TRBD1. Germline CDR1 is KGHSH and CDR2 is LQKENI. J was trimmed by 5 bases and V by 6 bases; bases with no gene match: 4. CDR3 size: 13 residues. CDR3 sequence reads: CASSQTGDQPQHF. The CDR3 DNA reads TGTGCCAGCTCGCAAACAGGGGATCAGCCCCAGCATTTT.

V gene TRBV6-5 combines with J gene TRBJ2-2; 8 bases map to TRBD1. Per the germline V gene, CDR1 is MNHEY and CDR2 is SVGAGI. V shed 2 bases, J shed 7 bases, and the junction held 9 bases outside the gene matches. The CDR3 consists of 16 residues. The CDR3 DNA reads TGTGCCAGCAGTTACATGGACAGGGTCGGCATCGGGGAGCTGTTTTTT. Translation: CASSYMDRVGIGELFF.

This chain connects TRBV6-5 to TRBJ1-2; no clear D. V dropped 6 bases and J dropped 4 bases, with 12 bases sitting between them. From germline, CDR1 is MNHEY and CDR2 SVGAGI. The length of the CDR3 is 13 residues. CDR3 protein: CASSRTRVYGYTF. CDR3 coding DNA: TGTGCCAGCAGCCGCACACGGGTCTATGGCTACACCTTC.

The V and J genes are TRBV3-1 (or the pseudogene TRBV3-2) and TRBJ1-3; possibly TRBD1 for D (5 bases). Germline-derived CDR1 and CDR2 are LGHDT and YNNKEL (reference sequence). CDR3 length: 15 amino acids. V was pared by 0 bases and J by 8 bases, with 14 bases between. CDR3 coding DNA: TGTGCCAGCAGCCAAGAGGGAGGGCGGGGACACACCATATATTTT. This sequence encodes CASSQEGGRGHTIYF.

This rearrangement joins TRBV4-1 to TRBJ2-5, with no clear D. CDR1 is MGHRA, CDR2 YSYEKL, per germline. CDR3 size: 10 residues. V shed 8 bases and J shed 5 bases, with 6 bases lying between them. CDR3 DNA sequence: TGCGCCAGCCAGTCGGAGACCCAGTACTTC. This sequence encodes CASQSETQYF.

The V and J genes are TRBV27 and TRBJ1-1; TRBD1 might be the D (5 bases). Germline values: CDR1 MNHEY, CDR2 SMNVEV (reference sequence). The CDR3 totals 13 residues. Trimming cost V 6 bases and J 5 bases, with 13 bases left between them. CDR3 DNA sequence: TGTGCCAGCAGCTTCTGGGGGGGGACTGAAGCTTTCTTT. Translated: CASSFWGGTEAFF.

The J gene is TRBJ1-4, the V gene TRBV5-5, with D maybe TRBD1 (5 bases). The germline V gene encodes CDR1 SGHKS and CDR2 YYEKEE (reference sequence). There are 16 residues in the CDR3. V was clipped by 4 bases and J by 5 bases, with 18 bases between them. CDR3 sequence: CASSRSPGSLNEKLFF. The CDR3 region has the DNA TGTGCCAGCAGCCGTTCCCCAGGGTCCTTAAATGAAAAACTGTTTTTT.

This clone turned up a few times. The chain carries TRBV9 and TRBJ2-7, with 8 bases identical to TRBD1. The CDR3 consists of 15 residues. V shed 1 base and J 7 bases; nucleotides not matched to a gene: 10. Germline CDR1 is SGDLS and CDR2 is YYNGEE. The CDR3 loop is CASSVSGRGPGEQYF. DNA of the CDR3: TGTGCCAGCAGCGTAAGTGGCAGGGGGCCTGGGGAGCAGTACTTC.

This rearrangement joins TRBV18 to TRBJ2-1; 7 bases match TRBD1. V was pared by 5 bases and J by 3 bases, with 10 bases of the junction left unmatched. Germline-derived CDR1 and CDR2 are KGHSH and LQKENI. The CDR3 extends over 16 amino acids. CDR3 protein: CASSRRQGGIYNEQFF. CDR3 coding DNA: TGTGCCAGCTCAAGAAGACAGGGTGGGATCTACAATGAGCAGTTCTTC.

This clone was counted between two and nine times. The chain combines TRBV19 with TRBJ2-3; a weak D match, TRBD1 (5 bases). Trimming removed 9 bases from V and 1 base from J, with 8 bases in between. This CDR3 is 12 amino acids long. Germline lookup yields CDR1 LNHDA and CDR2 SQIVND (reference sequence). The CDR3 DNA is TGTGCCAGCGGACAAGGCACAGATACGCAGTATTTT. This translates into CASGQGTDTQYF. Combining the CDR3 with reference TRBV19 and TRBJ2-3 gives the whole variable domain DGGITQSPKYLFRKEGQNVTLSCEQNLNHDAMYWYRQDPGQGLRLIYYSQIVNDFQKGDIAEGYSVSREKKESFPLTVTSAQKNPTAFYLCASGQGTDTQYFGPGTRLTVL.

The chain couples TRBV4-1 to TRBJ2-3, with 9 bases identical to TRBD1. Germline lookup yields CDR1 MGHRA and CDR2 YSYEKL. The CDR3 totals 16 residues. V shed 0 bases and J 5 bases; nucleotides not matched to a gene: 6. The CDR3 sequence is CASSQDRGTGKDTQYF. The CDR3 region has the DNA TGCGCCAGCAGCCAAGACCGTGGGACAGGGAAAGATACGCAGTATTTT.

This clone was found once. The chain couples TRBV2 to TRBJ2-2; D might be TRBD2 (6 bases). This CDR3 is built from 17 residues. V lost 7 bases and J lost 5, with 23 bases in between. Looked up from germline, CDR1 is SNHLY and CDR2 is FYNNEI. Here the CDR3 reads CASKEFGRAAGTGELFF. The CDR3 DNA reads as TGTGCCAGCAAGGAGTTTGGTCGCGCCGCGGGGACCGGGGAGCTGTTTTTT.

The CDR3 spells CASSEQGAEAFF. CDR3 in DNA: TGCGCCAGCAGTGAACAGGGCGCTGAAGCTTTCTTT. This chain links TRBV10-2 with TRBJ1-1, with D perhaps matching TRBD1 (6 bases). This CDR3 has 12 residues. Germline CDR1 and CDR2: WSHSY and SAAADI. Trimming removed 3 bases at V and 6 bases at J, with 8 bases between.